Each of the 21 T cell receptor beta chains below was sequenced from the same sample in a study of cytomegalovirus exposure and HLA in healthy donors. Amplification used 60 Vbeta primers and 13 Jbeta primers. This table comes from immunoSEQ multiplex PCR, and its TCRdb copy is limited to in-frame clones, with some not included. The data hold 90,000 to 150,000 clones, with about three fifths observed a single time. The specimen was PBMCs. Every receptor here comes from a man between 35 and 55 years old in good health and CMV-seropositive.

This chain connects TRBV7-3 to TRBJ2-5; TRBD1 is a possible D gene (6 bases). With 5 bases removed from V and 4 bases from J, the gap between germline ends came to 14 bases. Germline assignment: CDR1 SGHTA and CDR2 FQGTGA. The CDR3 totals 14 residues. The CDR3 is CASSPSPGVETQYF. CDR3 sequence (DNA): TGTGCCAGCAGCCCTAGTCCAGGGGTAGAGACCCAGTACTTC.

The CDR3 DNA sequence: TGTGCCAGCAGTGAAAGGGAGGCCGCCGGGGTGACCGGGGAGCTGTTTTTT. Translated: CASSEREAAGVTGELFF. The chain carries TRBV2 and TRBJ2-2; D perhaps matches TRBD2 (6 bases). Trimming pared 2 bases from V and 5 bases from J, leaving 18 bases between. The CDR3 runs 17 residues. The germline V gene has CDR1 SNHLY and CDR2 FYNNEI. Using reference TRBV2 and TRBJ2-2 for the parts outside the CDR3, the full variable domain is EPEVTQTPSHQVTQMGQEVILRCVPISNHLYFYWYRQILGQKVEFLVSFYNNEISEKSEIFDDQFSVERPDGSNFTLKIRSTKLEDSAMYFCASSEREAAGVTGELFFGEGSRLTVL.

This clone has a single count. V usage is TRBV7-9 and J usage is TRBJ2-7, with D possibly being TRBD1 (5 bases). CDR3 length: 12 amino acids. Germline V gene sequence: CDR1 SEHNR, CDR2 FQNEAQ (reference sequence). The V and J ends lost 4 bases and 9 bases respectively, with 13 bases between them. The CDR3 loop reads CASSSDSLRQYF. In DNA, the CDR3 is TGTGCCAGCAGCTCCGACAGCCTTCGGCAGTACTTC.

The chain uses TRBV9 and TRBJ2-5; D is possibly TRBD2 (5 bases). Germline V gene lookup returns CDR1 SGDLS and CDR2 YYNGEE. The V gene lost 0 bases and the J gene lost 0 bases, with 12 bases spanning the gap. This CDR3 region has 16 residues. The CDR3 bases are TGTGCCAGCAGCGTAGCCAGCGGTCGGTACCAAGAGACCCAGTACTTC. Its translation is CASSVASGRYQETQYF.

V and J are TRBV19 and TRBJ1-5; D remains ambiguous. Looked up from germline, CDR1 is LNHDA and CDR2 is SQIVND (reference sequence). The CDR3 is 13 amino acids. The V end was cut by 8 bases, the J end by 3 bases, with 11 bases between. CDR3 in DNA: TGTGCCAGTTCTCAGGTGCCCAATCAGCCCCAGCATTTT. Its translation is CASSQVPNQPQHF.

In DNA form, the CDR3 reads TGTGCCAGCAGTTTTGGGACAGTCCGTTTGGGGAACACCTTC. This encodes CASSFGTVRLGNTF. J is TRBJ1-2 and V is TRBV28; 7 bases are a match to TRBD1. The CDR3 contains 14 residues. The germline gives CDR1 MDHEN, CDR2 SYDVKM. The V and J ends lost 3 bases and 12 bases, in that order; junction bases with no gene match: 13.

This chain uses TRBV5-1 with TRBJ2-7, with 7 bases aligning to TRBD1. V dropped 1 base and J dropped 1; count of bases not matched to a gene: 5. Germline V gene sequence: CDR1 SGHRS, CDR2 YFSETQ. This CDR3 contains 15 residues. CDR3 nucleotides: TGCGCCAGCAGCTTGTCCCCAGGGGGATCCTACGAGCAGTACTTC. As protein: CASSLSPGGSYEQYF.

CDR3 DNA: TGTGCCAGCAGCCTCCTAACTTCAGGGGTAGAGACCCAGTACTTC. Encoded protein: CASSLLTSGVETQYF. The rearrangement links TRBV5-4 to TRBJ2-5, with a possible D match to TRBD1 (6 bases). The germline V and J ends were trimmed by 4 bases and 4 bases, with 17 bases remaining between them. Germline V lookup: CDR1 SGHNT, CDR2 YYREEE (reference sequence). This CDR3 has 15 residues.

This chain joins TRBV19 and TRBJ1-1; D gene ambiguous. V shed 10 bases and J shed 2 bases, with 17 bases lying between them. CDR1 is LNHDA and CDR2 is SQIVND in the germline V gene (reference sequence). CDR3 length: 14 amino acids. Here the CDR3 DNA reads TGTGCCACCCAAGACTTAGGAGGAAACACTGAAGCTTTCTTT. Translating it yields CATQDLGGNTEAFF.

The chain joins TRBV5-1 to TRBJ1-6; D is ambiguous. Germline V gene data show CDR1 as SGHRS and CDR2 as YFSETQ. With 0 bases removed from V and 7 bases from J, the gap between germline ends came to 8 bases. The length of the CDR3 is 14 residues. CDR3 protein: CASSLELLNSPLHF. For the CDR3, the DNA is TGCGCCAGCAGCTTGGAACTGTTGAATTCACCCCTCCACTTT.

This clone was detected a few times. The same CDR3 arises from other DNA sequences in this sample as well. The genes are TRBV2 and TRBJ1-1; TRBD1 is a possible D gene (5 bases). This CDR3 spans 13 amino acids. The V gene lost 4 bases and the J gene lost 5 bases, with 11 bases spanning the gap. Germline-derived CDR1 and CDR2 are SNHLY and FYNNEI. The DNA of the CDR3 is TGTGCCAGCAGTGTGCAGGGTCGGACTGAAGCTTTCTTT. Encoded protein: CASSVQGRTEAFF. Using reference TRBV2 and TRBJ1-1 for the parts outside the CDR3, the full variable domain is EPEVTQTPSHQVTQMGQEVILRCVPISNHLYFYWYRQILGQKVEFLVSFYNNEISEKSEIFDDQFSVERPDGSNFTLKIRSTKLEDSAMYFCASSVQGRTEAFFGQGTRLTVV.

The gene calls are TRBV6-5 and TRBJ2-2, with no clear D. The V end lost 0 bases, the J end lost 6 bases, and 8 bases lay between the germline ends. The CDR3 extends over 14 amino acids. Per germline, CDR1 MNHEY and CDR2 SVGAGI. The DNA of the CDR3 is TGTGCCAGCAGTTACTCGACCGGGTCCGGGGAGCTGTTTTTT. Translating it yields CASSYSTGSGELFF.

V gene TRBV6-5 combines with J gene TRBJ1-5; D not certain. The CDR3 length is 15 residues. V dropped 5 bases and J dropped 3 bases, with 14 bases sitting between them. Germline loops: CDR1 MNHEY, CDR2 SVGAGI. DNA of the CDR3: TGTGCCAGCAGTCCCAGGAGGCCCGACAATCAGCCCCAGCATTTT. Translated, it gives CASSPRRPDNQPQHF.

This chain links TRBV19 with TRBJ2-1; 8 bases are shared with TRBD2. The CDR3 consists of 16 residues. Germline CDR1 LNHDA, CDR2 SQIVND (reference sequence). V lost 1 base and J lost 8; bases outside the gene matches: 10. CDR3 in amino acids: CASSIVGGGHGDEQFF. CDR3 coding DNA: TGTGCCAGTAGTATAGTGGGCGGGGGGCATGGCGATGAGCAGTTCTTC.

The CDR3 DNA reads TGTGCCACCAGCAGAGAATTAGGCCTCGGGTTAACGTCCATATATTTT. As protein: CATSRELGLGLTSIYF. J is TRBJ1-3 and V is TRBV15; no clear D. The CDR3 consists of 16 residues. V dropped 0 bases and J dropped 11 bases, with 20 bases sitting between them. Germline CDR1 and CDR2: LNHNV and YYDKDF (reference sequence).

The V gene is TRBV27, the J gene TRBJ2-3, with D perhaps matching TRBD2 (6 bases). Trimming left V 4 bases short and J 4 bases short, with 15 bases between. Germline loops: CDR1 MNHEY, CDR2 SMNVEV (reference sequence). This CDR3 is built from 15 residues. Here the CDR3 reads CASSSPLTSSDTQYF. The DNA of the CDR3 is TGTGCCAGCAGTTCACCCCTTACTAGCTCAGATACGCAGTATTTT.

As regards this clone: The junction differs from germline at one of its ends, possibly a read error. The identical CDR3 is also encoded by other nucleotide sequences in the sample. The CDR3 sequence is CASSIGQNKNTEAFF. The CDR3, as DNA: TGTGCCAGCAGTATTGGACAGAACAAGAACACTGAAGCTTTCTTT. The chain joins TRBV19 to TRBJ1-1, with D perhaps TRBD1 (6 bases). The CDR3 has 15 amino acids. Germline values: CDR1 LNHDA, CDR2 SQIVND (reference sequence).

This chain joins TRBV6-6 and TRBJ1-4; 9 positions match TRBD1. Germline loops: CDR1 MNHNY, CDR2 SVGAGI (reference sequence). The CDR3 is 14 amino acids. The J segment lost 10 bases and the V segment lost 5 bases, leaving 8 bases of the junction unmatched. The CDR3 loop is CASSTRQGGLKLFF. As DNA, the CDR3 is TGTGCCAGCAGTACCAGACAGGGGGGGCTAAAACTGTTTTTT.

This rearrangement joins TRBV5-1 to TRBJ1-1, with 7 nucleotides matching TRBD1. This CDR3 spans 15 amino acids. Germline loops: CDR1 SGHRS, CDR2 YFSETQ. V gave up 0 bases and J gave up 3 bases; unmatched junction bases: 5. The CDR3 reads CASSLGQGLDTEAFF. CDR3 nucleotide sequence: TGCGCCAGCAGCTTGGGACAGGGTTTGGACACTGAAGCTTTCTTT.

The count of this clone is one. The chain has TRBV29-1 and TRBJ2-7, with D possibly being TRBD1 (5 bases). The CDR3 extends over 13 amino acids. The germline V and J ends were trimmed by 4 bases and 3 bases, with 13 bases remaining between them. Germline values: CDR1 SQVTM, CDR2 ANQGSEA. CDR3 DNA sequence: TGCAGCGTTGTTACAGGCCTTGTCTACGAGCAGTACTTC. This translates into CSVVTGLVYEQYF.

Details on this clone: Additional DNA sequences in this sample encode the identical CDR3. The J gene is TRBJ2-7, the V gene TRBV4-3; possible D gene TRBD1, 6 bases. V was pared by 0 bases and J by 4 bases, with 7 bases between. The germline CDR1 and CDR2 sequences are LGHNA and YSLEER. The CDR3 has 13 residues. The CDR3 loop is CASSQDRGYEQYF. The CDR3 DNA reads TGCGCCAGCAGCCAAGATAGGGGGTACGAGCAGTACTTC.